Listed here are 19 T cell receptor beta chains from one sample, sequenced in a study of response to subunit inactivated influenza vaccine. TCRdb fed the RT-PCR reads into MiXCR, producing one record per CDR3 protein. The sample has approximately 500,000 distinct CDR3 sequences, 12% to 15% seen once. Sequencing used PBMCs from blood, obtained about 12 days after vaccination. Receptors originate from a man aged 45-65 years who received an inactivated influenza vaccine.

This clonotype was recorded at least ten times. The genes are TRBV6-2 or TRBV6-3 and TRBJ2-2, with D hard to call. CDR1 is MNHEY, CDR2 SVGEGT, per germline. The CDR3 extends over 11 amino acids. Trimming removed 6 bases at V and 2 bases at J, with 1 base between. The CDR3 sequence: CASRNTGELFF. CDR3 coding DNA: TGTGCCAGCAGAAACACCGGGGAGCTGTTTTTT.

The chain is built from TRBV20-1 and TRBJ2-7; 7 nucleotides align to TRBD1. The CDR3 spans 13 residues. CDR1 DFQATT and CDR2 SNEGSKA come from the germline V gene (reference sequence). The V gene end was trimmed by 5 bases and the J gene end by 4 bases; junction bases not matched to a gene: 8. The DNA for the CDR3 is TGCAGTGCTTCCGCCCGACAGGGTTACGAGCAGTACTTC. Residues: CSASARQGYEQYF.

This clonotype was picked up a small number of times. V usage is TRBV5-5 and J usage is TRBJ1-1; 7 nucleotides match TRBD1. After removal of 3 bases from V and 7 bases from J, the junction contained 3 bases not matched to a gene. This CDR3 is 12 amino acids long. Germline V CDR1 and CDR2: SGHKS, YYEKEE (reference sequence). The DNA for the CDR3 is TGTGCCAGCAGCTGGACAGGTAGTGAAGCTTTCTTT. Its translation is CASSWTGSEAFF.

CDR3 sequence (DNA): TGTGCCAGCAGCCACCTGCTAGGGAACAGCGACGAGCAGTACTTC. Its protein product is CASSHLLGNSDEQYF. The V call is TRBV3-1, the J call TRBJ2-7; D ambiguous. The CDR3 sequence is 15 residues long. Germline V lookup: CDR1 LGHDT, CDR2 YNNKEL (reference sequence). V gave up 3 bases and J gave up 5 bases, with 17 bases separating them.

The genes are TRBV7-2 and TRBJ2-3; D perhaps matches TRBD1 (6 bases). Per the germline V gene, CDR1 is SGHTA and CDR2 is FQGNSA. V lost 2 bases and J 5 bases, leaving 14 bases between the germline ends. The CDR3 contains 15 residues. The CDR3 region is CASSLITGKRDTQYF. CDR3 coding DNA: TGTGCCAGCAGCTTAATAACAGGGAAGAGAGATACGCAGTATTTT.

This chain joins TRBV4-1 and TRBJ2-4, with D perhaps matching TRBD1 or TRBD2 (5 bases each). The CDR3 contains 19 residues. Germline V lookup: CDR1 MGHRA, CDR2 YSYEKL. V dropped 0 bases and J dropped 0 bases, with 18 bases sitting between them. CDR3 protein: CASSQDLRGVALAKNIQYF. The CDR3 region has the DNA TGCGCCAGCAGCCAAGATCTCAGAGGGGTTGCTTTAGCCAAAAACATTCAGTACTTC.

V is TRBV11-2 and J is TRBJ2-7, with 7 positions matching TRBD1. Germline CDR1 and CDR2: SGHAT and FQNNGV. The CDR3 is made up of 18 amino acids. V lost 1 base to trimming and J lost 0 bases; unmatched junction nucleotides: 12. CDR3 nucleotides: TGTGCCAGCAGCTTAGTTATAGGGGCAGGGGGTTCCTCCTACGAGCAGTACTTC. Translation gives CASSLVIGAGGSSYEQYF.

The V call is TRBV3-1, the J call TRBJ2-7, with D unresolved. CDR3 length: 13 residues. Trimming cost V 0 bases and J 3 bases, with 6 bases left between them. CDR1 is LGHDT, CDR2 YNNKEL, per germline (reference sequence). The CDR3 DNA follows: TGTGCCAGCAGCCAAGATTTTAGCTACGAGCAGTACTTC. It is translated as CASSQDFSYEQYF.

This clonotype has a handful of counts. The chain links TRBV5-1 to TRBJ1-1; 10 nucleotides align to TRBD1. V shed 2 bases, J shed 4 bases, and the junction held 2 bases outside the gene matches. The CDR3 sequence is 14 residues long. Germline loops: CDR1 SGHRS, CDR2 YFSETQ. CDR3 bases: TGCGCCAGCAGCTTTGGGGACAGGGGCACTGAAGCTTTCTTT. Amino acid sequence: CASSFGDRGTEAFF. The full variable domain, rest sourced from reference TRBV5-1 and TRBJ1-1, is KAGVTQTPRYLIKTRGQQVTLSCSPISGHRSVSWYQQTPGQGLQFLFEYFSETQRNKGNFPGRFSGRQFSNSRSEMNVSTLELGDSALYLCASSFGDRGTEAFFGQGTRLTVV.

This clonotype was recorded at least ten times. The chain carries TRBV27 and TRBJ1-1; tentative D call: TRBD1 (5 bases). V was pared by 1 base and J by 5 bases, with 14 bases between. CDR1 is MNHEY and CDR2 is SMNVEV in the germline V gene (reference sequence). The CDR3 runs 15 residues. CDR3 nucleotide sequence: TGTGCCAGCAGTTTATATCCGGGGGGAATAACTGAAGCTTTCTTT. It encodes CASSLYPGGITEAFF.

The V call is TRBV6-1, the J call TRBJ2-7; a possible D gene is TRBD1 (6 bases). This CDR3 is 16 amino acids long. CDR1 is MNHNS and CDR2 is SASEGT in the germline V gene. The V end lost 6 bases, the J end lost 0 bases, and 18 bases lay between the germline ends. The CDR3 coding sequence is TGTGCCAGCAGCATGGCCCCGACAGGCCCCTCCTACGAGCAGTACTTC. Translation gives CASSMAPTGPSYEQYF.

The chain uses TRBV15 and TRBJ1-2; 7 bases align to TRBD1. Germline loops: CDR1 LNHNV, CDR2 YYDKDF (reference sequence). CDR3 length equals 16 residues. J lost 1 base, V lost 1 base, and 6 bases had no gene match. Written as DNA, the CDR3 is TGTGCCACCAGCAGAGGGGGGACAGAACGTAACTATGGCTACACCTTC. Its protein is CATSRGGTERNYGYTF.

In its sample, this clonotype was seen a few times. The V gene is TRBV10-3, the J gene TRBJ2-5, with 7 bases matching TRBD1. Trimming took 9 bases from V and 3 from J; bases not matched to a gene: 7. The CDR3 is 13 amino acids. Germline V gives CDR1 ENHRY, CDR2 SYGVKD. The CDR3 here is CAISRDREETQYF. CDR3 nucleotide sequence: TGTGCCATTAGCCGGGACAGAGAAGAGACCCAGTACTTC.

In its sample, this clonotype was seen a few times. The V and J genes are TRBV5-1 and TRBJ1-1; D may be TRBD1 (6 bases). This CDR3 spans 14 amino acids. The V and J ends lost 7 bases and 0 bases respectively, with 13 bases between them. The germline V gene encodes CDR1 SGHRS and CDR2 YFSETQ. CDR3 nucleotides: TGCGCCAGCGGGAGACAGGACTTGAACACTGAAGCTTTCTTT. Its translation is CASGRQDLNTEAFF.

This clonotype was found a few times. V usage is TRBV5-6 and J usage is TRBJ2-2, with 8 bases aligning to TRBD1. The V gene end was trimmed by 4 bases and the J gene end by 1 base; junction bases not matched to a gene: 9. Germline V gene sequence: CDR1 SGHDT, CDR2 YYEEEE. CDR3 length equals 17 residues. The CDR3 nucleotides are TGTGCCAGCAGCAAAAAGACAGGGGTTGAGAACACCGGGGAGCTGTTTTTT. This codes for CASSKKTGVENTGELFF.

The J gene is TRBJ1-1, the V gene TRBV28; D ambiguous. Germline CDR1 reads MDHEN; CDR2 reads SYDVKM. V lost 6 bases to trimming and J lost 0 bases, with 8 bases between them. The CDR3 runs to 13 residues. The CDR3 loop reads CASRRSMNTEAFF. The DNA of the CDR3 is TGTGCCAGCAGAAGGAGCATGAACACTGAAGCTTTCTTT.

This chain connects TRBV20-1 to TRBJ1-5; D remains ambiguous. The CDR3 is made up of 13 amino acids. V was cut by 2 bases and J by 3 bases, with 8 bases left in between. Germline CDR1 reads DFQATT; CDR2 reads SNEGSKA (reference sequence). The CDR3 DNA is TGCAGTGCTAGAAGCACCAACAATCAGCCCCAGCATTTT. This translates into CSARSTNNQPQHF.

This clonotype occurred a few times. The CDR3 loop reads CASRASGAEYQETQYF. As DNA, the CDR3 is TGCGCCAGCAGAGCTAGCGGGGCCGAGTACCAAGAGACCCAGTACTTC. This chain joins TRBV5-1 and TRBJ2-5, with 9 bases identical to TRBD2. J lost 0 bases, V lost 5 bases, and 8 bases had no gene match. The germline V gene has CDR1 SGHRS and CDR2 YFSETQ. This CDR3 spans 16 amino acids.

This clonotype appeared many times. The chain is built from TRBV7-9 and TRBJ2-1, with 8 bases fitting TRBD1. With V trimmed by 4 bases and J by 10 bases, 9 bases remained unmatched. The CDR3 contains 14 residues. CDR1 SEHNR and CDR2 FQNEAQ come from the germline V gene (reference sequence). DNA of the CDR3: TGTGCCAGCAGCTCGTACGGGACAGGAGGGGAGCAGTTCTTC. Residues: CASSSYGTGGEQFF.